These 29 T cell receptor beta chains came from one sample sequenced in a study of cytomegalovirus exposure and HLA in healthy donors. PCR amplification relied on 60 Vbeta primers (plus 13 Jbeta primers). The assay was immunoSEQ multiplex PCR, and TCRdb's table has in-frame clones only and misses some. The sample includes under 200,000 clones, about 86% seen only once; the top ten take less than 0.4%. Sample: PBMCs. These receptors were collected from a woman aged 30 to 39 in good health and CMV-seronegative.

The chain combines TRBV28 with TRBJ2-1; TRBD1 matches 10 bases. The CDR3 runs 13 residues. CDR1 is MDHEN, CDR2 SYDVKM, per germline. Losses at the gene ends were 4 bases for V and 9 bases for J; bases not matched to a gene: 3. CDR3 nucleotides: TGTGCCAGCAGTTCCGGACAGGGGGGTGAGCAGTTCTTC. It translates to CASSSGQGGEQFF.

The V gene is TRBV28, the J gene TRBJ2-7, with a tentative D call TRBD2 (6 bases). Germline-derived CDR1 and CDR2 are MDHEN and SYDVKM. The CDR3 runs 13 residues. The V and J ends lost 7 bases and 3 bases respectively, with 13 bases between them. This CDR3 is CASTGSPNYEQYF. CDR3 in DNA: TGTGCCAGCACCGGGAGCCCTAACTACGAGCAGTACTTC.

CDR3 loop: CSVVGSAHHNRNEQFF. In DNA, the CDR3 is TGCAGCGTTGTTGGGAGCGCCCACCACAACCGAAATGAGCAGTTCTTC. The J gene is TRBJ2-1, the V gene TRBV29-1; D is perhaps TRBD2 (5 bases). The CDR3 contains 16 residues. The ends were cut back, 4 bases at V and 7 bases at J, with 23 bases in the middle. Per germline, CDR1 SQVTM and CDR2 ANQGSEA.

The chain uses TRBV10-3 and TRBJ2-1, with TRBD2 as a possible D gene (6 bases). The V gene lost 4 bases and the J gene lost 2 bases, with 15 bases spanning the gap. CDR3 length: 16 amino acids. Germline V gene data show CDR1 as ENHRY and CDR2 as SYGVKD. CDR3 in DNA: TGTGCCATCAGTGCTCCCGCTAGCGTGGCCTACAATGAGCAGTTCTTC. It specifies CAISAPASVAYNEQFF.

This rearrangement joins TRBV5-5 to TRBJ2-5, with 8 bases fitting TRBD1. This CDR3 is 14 amino acids long. With V trimmed by 0 bases and J by 5 bases, 3 bases remained unmatched. Germline lookup yields CDR1 SGHKS and CDR2 YYEKEE (reference sequence). The CDR3 coding sequence is TGTGCCAGCAGCTTGGACAGGGGGTGGGAGACCCAGTACTTC. Translated: CASSLDRGWETQYF.

CDR3 coding DNA: TGTGCCAGCAGTATCGCACAGGAGCAGTACTTC. Translation: CASSIAQEQYF. This chain links TRBV28 with TRBJ2-7, with D hard to call. The CDR3 spans 11 residues. Trimming left V 5 bases short and J 7 bases short, with 9 bases between. Germline values: CDR1 MDHEN, CDR2 SYDVKM.

The chain has TRBV5-1 and TRBJ2-5; TRBD1 is a possible D gene (6 bases). The germline V gene has CDR1 SGHRS and CDR2 YFSETQ. The CDR3 loop spans 16 amino acids. Trimming took off 4 bases at V and 5 bases at J, with 21 bases between the two ends. CDR3 protein: CASSLGSTGNGETQYF. Written as DNA, the CDR3 is TGCGCCAGCAGCCTAGGTTCCACAGGGAATGGGGAGACCCAGTACTTC.

The rearrangement uses TRBV19 and TRBJ2-1; a possible D gene is TRBD2 (5 bases). The CDR3 is 16 amino acids. CDR1 is LNHDA and CDR2 is SQIVND in the germline V gene (reference sequence). Deletions cut 5 bases from V and 0 bases from J, with 14 bases between. The CDR3 sequence is CASSLPPAGSYNEQFF. DNA of the CDR3: TGTGCCAGTAGTCTCCCCCCGGCGGGCTCCTACAATGAGCAGTTCTTC. Combining the CDR3 with reference TRBV19 and TRBJ2-1 gives the whole variable domain DGGITQSPKYLFRKEGQNVTLSCEQNLNHDAMYWYRQDPGQGLRLIYYSQIVNDFQKGDIAEGYSVSREKKESFPLTVTSAQKNPTAFYLCASSLPPAGSYNEQFFGPGTRLTVL.

The chain carries TRBV5-1 and TRBJ1-1; no clear D gene. V lost 3 bases to trimming and J lost 8 bases, with 5 bases between them. Germline CDR1 and CDR2: SGHRS and YFSETQ. The CDR3 spans 10 residues. The CDR3: CASSSTEAFF. Written as DNA, the CDR3 is TGCGCCAGCAGCTCGACAGAAGCTTTCTTT.

This rearrangement joins TRBV6-5 to TRBJ2-6, with D possibly TRBD1 on 6 matching bases. This CDR3 region has 15 residues. V lost 9 bases and J lost 3, with 15 bases in between. Germline-derived CDR1 and CDR2 are MNHEY and SVGAGI. The CDR3: CASHRTAGGANVLTF. Written as DNA, the CDR3 is TGTGCCAGTCATCGGACAGCCGGTGGGGCCAACGTCCTGACTTTC.

The rearrangement links TRBV6-6 to TRBJ1-2; 8 bases are a match to TRBD1. V gave up 5 bases and J gave up 6 bases; unmatched junction bases: 8. This CDR3 spans 14 amino acids. The germline gives CDR1 MNHNY, CDR2 SVGAGI (reference sequence). For the CDR3, the DNA is TGTGCCAGCAGTCGGACAGGGAATTTGGATGGCTACACCTTC. As protein: CASSRTGNLDGYTF.

The chain joins TRBV10-1 to TRBJ2-7; 9 positions agree with TRBD1. Trimming took 4 bases from V and 4 from J; bases not matched to a gene: 2. The CDR3 sequence is 13 residues long. CDR1 and CDR2 from the germline V gene are WNHNN and SYGVQD (reference sequence). The CDR3 DNA follows: TGCGCCAGCAGTGTGGGACAGGGATACGAGCAGTACTTC. Protein: CASSVGQGYEQYF.

The V call is TRBV7-8, the J call TRBJ2-7; TRBD1 agrees at 7 bases. Unmatched junction bases numbered 15, after V lost 5 bases and J lost 5 bases. Per the germline V gene, CDR1 is SGHVS and CDR2 is FQNEAQ. The CDR3 contains 16 residues. CDR3 sequence reads: CASSLWDSRTGDEQYF. DNA for the CDR3: TGTGCCAGCAGCCTTTGGGACAGCCGTACTGGGGACGAGCAGTACTTC.

This clone was detected only once. The chain couples TRBV15 to TRBJ2-1, with unresolved D. Germline V gene sequence: CDR1 LNHNV, CDR2 YYDKDF (reference sequence). Between the trimmed V and J ends, which lost 0 bases and 0 bases, there was a span of 9 bases. The CDR3 runs to 16 residues. The CDR3 reads CATSRDRDSSYNEQFF. Here the CDR3 DNA reads TGTGCCACCAGCAGAGATAGAGATAGCTCCTACAATGAGCAGTTCTTC.

The chain has TRBV9 and TRBJ2-5; D might be TRBD2 (5 bases). Germline V gives CDR1 SGDLS, CDR2 YYNGEE. Trimming cost V 0 bases and J 6 bases, with 21 bases left between them. The CDR3 extends over 17 amino acids. The CDR3 nucleotides are TGTGCCAGCAGCGTAGGGTCGGCTTCGGCAGAGCGGCAGACCCAGTACTTC. This encodes CASSVGSASAERQTQYF.

In nucleotides, the CDR3 is TGCGCCAGCAGGGGACAGGGGAGGGCTGAAGCTTTCTTT. This translates into CASRGQGRAEAFF. The gene calls are TRBV5-1 and TRBJ1-1; the match to TRBD1 covers 10 bases. Trimming cost V 5 bases and J 6 bases; bases outside gene matches: 4. From germline, CDR1 is SGHRS and CDR2 YFSETQ. This CDR3 comprises 13 residues.

This chain connects TRBV18 to TRBJ2-7; possibly TRBD2 for D (5 bases). This CDR3 has 14 residues. Germline V lookup: CDR1 KGHSH, CDR2 LQKENI. V was cut by 3 bases and J by 2 bases, with 11 bases left in between. The CDR3 nucleotides read TGTGCCAGCTCACCCGCGGGCGCCACCTACGAGCAGTACTTC. Encoded protein: CASSPAGATYEQYF.

This clone appeared a few times. CDR3 in DNA: TGTGCCAGCAGCTTGGGGGGCCATTCGGGGGACGAGCAGTACTTC. This sequence encodes CASSLGGHSGDEQYF. The V gene is TRBV5-4, the J gene TRBJ2-7; weak D call: TRBD2 (6 bases). This CDR3 is 15 amino acids long. V lost 0 bases, J lost 5 bases, and 15 bases lay in between. The germline V gene has CDR1 SGHNT and CDR2 YYREEE (reference sequence).

The chain couples TRBV27 to TRBJ1-2, with TRBD1 matching over 10 bases. Germline V CDR1 and CDR2: MNHEY, SMNVEV (reference sequence). V gave up 5 bases and J gave up 2 bases; unmatched junction bases: 5. This CDR3 is 15 amino acids long. The CDR3: CASSLSGQGNYGYTF. The CDR3, as DNA: TGTGCCAGCAGTCTCTCGGGACAGGGGAACTATGGCTACACCTTC.

The chain couples TRBV5-1 to TRBJ2-5; 9 nucleotides agree with TRBD1. Trimming at V came to 4 bases and at J to 3 bases, leaving 13 bases not matched to a gene. CDR3 length equals 17 residues. Germline assignment: CDR1 SGHRS and CDR2 YFSETQ. This CDR3 reads CASSTTWDRVEEETQYF. The CDR3, as DNA: TGCGCCAGCAGCACCACTTGGGACAGGGTGGAGGAAGAGACCCAGTACTTC.

This chain joins TRBV10-3 and TRBJ2-7; 12 bases are a match to TRBD2. The length of the CDR3 is 17 residues. Germline loops: CDR1 ENHRY, CDR2 SYGVKD. The V gene end was trimmed by 0 bases and the J gene end by 1 base; junction bases not matched to a gene: 4. This chain's CDR3 is CAISESKLAGGSYEQYF. The CDR3 coding sequence is TGTGCCATCAGTGAGTCGAAACTAGCGGGGGGTTCCTACGAGCAGTACTTC.

The chain links TRBV11-2 to TRBJ2-3; 9 nucleotides agree with TRBD2. The V and J ends lost 5 bases and 6 bases, in that order; junction bases with no gene match: 12. The CDR3 length is 16 residues. Looked up from germline, CDR1 is SGHAT and CDR2 is FQNNGV. The CDR3 here is CASSPRGSGSGDTQYF. CDR3 nucleotide sequence: TGTGCCAGCAGCCCAAGGGGTAGCGGGAGTGGGGATACGCAGTATTTT.

Details on this clone: Within the sample, other DNA sequences also encode this same CDR3. The rearrangement links TRBV28 to TRBJ2-7, with D possibly matching TRBD1 (6 bases). The CDR3 extends over 14 amino acids. From germline, CDR1 is MDHEN and CDR2 SYDVKM. Trimming left V 0 bases short and J 0 bases short, with 6 bases between. CDR3 sequence reads: CASSLWDSSYEQYF. The CDR3 bases are TGTGCCAGCAGTTTATGGGACAGCTCCTACGAGCAGTACTTC. The entire variable domain, with the rest obtained from reference TRBV28 and TRBJ2-7, is as follows: DVKVTQSSRYLVKRTGEKVFLECVQDMDHENMFWYRQDPGLGLRLIYFSYDVKMKEKGDIPEGYSVSREKKERFSLILESASTNQTSMYLCASSLWDSSYEQYFGPGTRLTVT.

This clone was seen only a few times. This rearrangement joins TRBV7-8 to TRBJ1-3, with 7 positions matching TRBD1. CDR3 length: 16 amino acids. Germline V gene lookup returns CDR1 SGHVS and CDR2 FQNEAQ. J gave up 2 bases and V 5 bases, and 9 bases lay outside the gene matches. The CDR3 DNA is TGTGCCAGCAGCCCCTTTCCCAGGGGGGCTGGAAACACCATATATTTT. As protein: CASSPFPRGAGNTIYF.

The V and J genes are TRBV9 and TRBJ2-5; TRBD2 aligns across 8 bases. The CDR3 is 15 amino acids. Germline V gives CDR1 SGDLS, CDR2 YYNGEE. The junction had 9 bases not matched to a gene; V was cut back by 3 bases and J by 5 bases. CDR3 residues: CASSGSPGRGETQYF. In DNA, the CDR3 is TGTGCCAGCAGCGGTTCCCCCGGGAGGGGTGAGACCCAGTACTTC. Together with reference TRBV9 and TRBJ2-5, the CDR3 gives the full variable domain: DSGVTQTPKHLITATGQRVTLRCSPRSGDLSVYWYQQSLDQGLQFLIQYYNGEERAKGNILERFSAQQFPDLHSELNLSSLELGDSALYFCASSGSPGRGETQYFGPGTRLLVL.

The chain recombines TRBV5-4 with TRBJ1-2, with D hard to call. With 5 bases removed from V and 3 bases from J, the gap between germline ends came to 8 bases. Germline V gene data show CDR1 as SGHNT and CDR2 as YYREEE (reference sequence). The CDR3 extends over 12 amino acids. The DNA for the CDR3 is TGTGCCAGCAGGGAGGATGACTATGGCTACACCTTC. Its translation is CASREDDYGYTF.

The V and J genes are TRBV28 and TRBJ1-2, with D perhaps matching TRBD1 (6 bases). The V gene's germline CDR1 is MDHEN and CDR2 SYDVKM. This CDR3 spans 14 amino acids. Between the trimmed V and J ends, which lost 6 bases and 6 bases, there was a span of 17 bases. CDR3 sequence (DNA): TGTGCCAGCAGCGCTGGCCGCAGGGGAAATGGCTACACCTTC. This gives the protein CASSAGRRGNGYTF.

V gene TRBV28 combines with J gene TRBJ2-7; 11 nucleotides align to TRBD2. The CDR3 has 18 amino acids. Trimming at V came to 2 bases and at J to 3 bases, leaving 12 bases not matched to a gene. Germline values: CDR1 MDHEN, CDR2 SYDVKM. The CDR3, as DNA: TGTGCCAGCAGTTTACGGGCGACTAGCGGGGCTGCCGGCTACGAGCAGTACTTC. Residues: CASSLRATSGAAGYEQYF.

This clone was counted a few times. This chain joins TRBV19 and TRBJ1-1; 11 bases fit TRBD1. The CDR3 covers 14 residues. The trim removed 6 bases at V and 5 bases at J, leaving 5 bases unmatched. The germline V gene has CDR1 LNHDA and CDR2 SQIVND (reference sequence). The CDR3 protein is CASRDRGRETEAFF. The CDR3 DNA reads as TGTGCCAGTAGGGACAGGGGGCGCGAGACTGAAGCTTTCTTT.